Below, one TCR beta chain is given with its context. What this receptor recognizes is not known. The sample holds no much larger clone one base away, and base qualities are not on file. The germline V gene encodes CDR1 SEHNR and CDR2 FQNEAQ (reference sequence). V gives up 2 bases and J gives up 6 bases, and the segment between their germline ends measures 17 bases. The CDR3 sequence holds 16 residues, the cysteine and phenylalanine included. Just CDR3 DNA is preserved here, 48 bases in frame from base 1. TCRbeta rearrangements were sequenced from genomic DNA using the immunoSEQ assay at survey resolution. The study's processing was this. A lowest detectable productive clonotype frequency of 2.59 x 10-5 was observed in the TCR sequencing data. Only productive TCRbeta rearrangements, meaning sequences that were complete and in-frame, were kept for the analyses. Simpson clonality, calculated in the immunoSEQ Analyzer version 3.0, was used as the measure of sample clonality. Clones were categorized by frequency as very rare, small, medium, large (1-20%) or hyperexpanded (>20%). Generation probabilities were estimated with OLGA 1.2.3, V-gene circos plots were generated with VDJtools, specificities were searched for in VDJdb, and CDR3 motifs were identified with GLIPH. This is the immuneACCESS table as TCRdb keeps it, with only in-frame sequences that have V and J called. A part of the clones is gone; compared with another copy, unresolved V genes explain less than half, and the rest is unexplained. V, J and clone size reflect that table, while D and trimming were determined from the DNA. In this sample the table shows fewer than 35,000 clones, around 73% of which occur a single time. The ten largest clonotypes hold roughly 2.5% of the sample.

These data belong to a study of STAT5B mutations in CD4+ large granular lymphocyte leukemia (dated by TCRdb to between 2021 and 2024). Turning to the overall study: Among the healthy controls, the CDR3 'QG' motif was associated with a particular HLA allele. Flow cytometry on FACSCanto II or FACSVerse showed that the purified fractions were more than 95% pure among lymphocytes. The study compared the TCRbeta repertoires of patients with CD4+ T-cell large granular lymphocyte leukemia against the TCRbeta repertoires of healthy blood donors. General findings and caveats noted by the study authors: TRBV06-family usage was enriched among the top patient clones (8/27) compared with healthy controls (2/35). The data were not HLA-matched, and the higher clonality in CD4+ T-LGLL than in CD8+ T-LGLL could be due to the relatively small sample size. Compared with healthy CD4+ repertoires, CD4-sorted patient repertoires appeared more clonal, and this difference remained even after the putative leukemic clones were removed. Each patient's main leukemic clonotypes were private, but roughly a quarter of these clonotypes showed up at low frequency in the non-leukemic repertoires of other patients.

Healthy controls were approximately 40 blood donors whose buffy coats came from the Finnish Red Cross blood service. All TCR-sequenced material derived from peripheral blood: patient blood samples and healthy donor buffy coats. Ficoll-Hypaque gradient centrifugation was used to isolate peripheral blood mononuclear cells. Magnetic purification was used to isolate CD4+ cells from the buffy coats of the healthy controls. Genomic DNA was extracted using the Gentra Puregene Cell and Tissue kit, and a Qubit 2.0 fluorometer was used to quantify it. Sequenced input: CD4+ T cells from blood buffy coats. This TCR came from a human donor in good health. This sequence uses TRBV7-9 and TRBJ2-1; the D segment could be TRBD2, given 6 matching bases. The CDR3 has the sequence CASSLFPRDLSNEQFF. The DNA is TGTGCCAGCAGCTTATTTCCGCGGGACCTTTCCAATGAGCAGTTCTTC. Here the CDR3 is joined to the reference TRBV7-9 and TRBJ2-1 genes, and the full variable domain is: DTGVSQNPRHKITKRGQNVTFRCDPISEHNRLYWYRQTLGQGPEFLTYFQNEAQLEKSRLLSDRFSAERPKGSFSTLEIQRTEQGDSAMYLCASSLFPRDLSNEQFFGPGTRLTVL.